Listed below are T cell receptor beta chains from one sample, sequenced in a study of identical twins. TCRdb processed the 5' RACE reads anew with MiXCR; each CDR3 protein has one entry. Of 600,000 to 800,000 distinct CDR3 sequences listed, less than 25% are singletons. The data also belong to a second study, concerning T cells expressing NK-cell markers.

Sequences were obtained from PBMCs. The receptors here all came from a woman younger than 35 in good health. The CDR3 runs from the conserved cysteine through the conserved F or W. The order of the fields is CDR3 length, D gene, V gene, J gene, clone size, CDR3 protein, CDR3 DNA. D genes are given only for firm matches. Expanded clones are given a class, and other clones once, few, many or no size at all.

cdr3_length: 16; d_call: TRBD1; v_call: TRBV3-1; j_call: TRBJ2-1; clone_size: many; cdr3_aa: CASSTLGQFEVSEQFF; cdr3_nt: TGTGCCAGCAGCACCCTGGGACAGTTTGAAGTAAGTGAGCAGTTCTTC
cdr3_length: 13; d_call: NA; v_call: TRBV9; j_call: TRBJ2-1; clone_size: NA; cdr3_aa: CASSVGDYNEQFF; cdr3_nt: TGTGCCAGCAGCGTAGGGGACTACAATGAGCAGTTCTTC
cdr3_length: 14; d_call: NA; v_call: TRBV5-6; j_call: TRBJ1-1; clone_size: few; cdr3_aa: CASSSLQVNTEAFF; cdr3_nt: TGTGCCAGCAGCTCGCTACAGGTGAACACTGAAGCTTTCTTT
cdr3_length: 16; d_call: TRBD2; v_call: TRBV7-9; j_call: TRBJ2-5; clone_size: few; cdr3_aa: CASRMTSGGPQETQYF; cdr3_nt: TGTGCCAGCAGGATGACTAGCGGGGGGCCCCAAGAGACCCAGTACTTC
cdr3_length: 15; d_call: NA; v_call: TRBV7-8; j_call: TRBJ2-1; clone_size: NA; cdr3_aa: CASSLVGGIYNEQFF; cdr3_nt: TGTGCCAGCAGCTTAGTAGGGGGGATTTACAATGAGCAGTTCTTC
cdr3_length: 14; d_call: TRBD1; v_call: TRBV29-1; j_call: TRBJ2-5; clone_size: few; cdr3_aa: CSVSRTGGAETQYF; cdr3_nt: TGCAGCGTTAGTAGGACAGGGGGCGCGGAGACCCAGTACTTC
cdr3_length: 13; d_call: NA; v_call: TRBV29-1; j_call: TRBJ2-3; clone_size: few; cdr3_aa: CSVEGTWADTQYF; cdr3_nt: TGCAGCGTTGAGGGGACTTGGGCAGATACGCAGTATTTT
cdr3_length: 12; d_call: NA; v_call: TRBV12-3/TRBV12-4; j_call: TRBJ2-1; clone_size: few; cdr3_aa: CASSFWRTGQFF; cdr3_nt: TGTGCCAGCAGTTTCTGGCGGACGGGGCAGTTCTTC
cdr3_length: 16; d_call: NA; v_call: TRBV20-1; j_call: TRBJ2-2; clone_size: NA; cdr3_aa: CSARDPDRLDTGELFF; cdr3_nt: TGCAGTGCTAGAGACCCCGACAGGTTGGACACCGGGGAGCTGTTTTTT
cdr3_length: 13; d_call: TRBD2; v_call: TRBV29-1; j_call: TRBJ2-1; clone_size: few; cdr3_aa: CSVGGLAGGEQFF; cdr3_nt: TGCAGCGTGGGGGGCCTAGCGGGAGGCGAGCAGTTCTTC
cdr3_length: 16; d_call: TRBD2; v_call: TRBV7-4; j_call: TRBJ2-1; clone_size: few; cdr3_aa: CASSRTSGGEGNEQFF; cdr3_nt: TGTGCCAGCAGTCGAACCAGCGGGGGGGAAGGGAATGAGCAGTTCTTC
cdr3_length: 13; d_call: TRBD1; v_call: TRBV5-1; j_call: TRBJ2-7; clone_size: NA; cdr3_aa: CASRETGAREQYF; cdr3_nt: TGCGCCAGCCGAGAGACAGGGGCACGGGAGCAGTACTTC
cdr3_length: 14; d_call: NA; v_call: TRBV7-2; j_call: TRBJ2-7; clone_size: NA; cdr3_aa: CASSLHLGAYEQYF; cdr3_nt: TGTGCCAGCAGCCTCCACCTGGGGGCCTACGAGCAGTACTTC
cdr3_length: 11; d_call: TRBD2; v_call: TRBV7-9; j_call: TRBJ2-3; clone_size: NA; cdr3_aa: CASGRGDTQYF; cdr3_nt: TGTGCCAGCGGGAGGGGCGATACGCAGTATTTT
cdr3_length: 14; d_call: NA; v_call: TRBV27; j_call: TRBJ1-5; clone_size: NA; cdr3_aa: CASSVGRVNQPQHF; cdr3_nt: TGTGCCAGCAGCGTCGGGCGAGTCAATCAGCCCCAGCATTTT
cdr3_length: 14; d_call: NA; v_call: TRBV7-2; j_call: TRBJ2-7; clone_size: once; cdr3_aa: CASSQTLSSYEQYF; cdr3_nt: TGTGCCAGCAGCCAGACACTTAGCTCCTACGAGCAGTACTTC
cdr3_length: 14; d_call: NA; v_call: TRBV4-3; j_call: TRBJ2-1; clone_size: NA; cdr3_aa: CASSNMGYSNEQFF; cdr3_nt: TGCGCCAGCAGTAACATGGGGTATTCAAATGAGCAGTTCTTC
cdr3_length: 14; d_call: NA; v_call: TRBV20-1; j_call: TRBJ1-6; clone_size: NA; cdr3_aa: CSAPQREGKSPLHF; cdr3_nt: TGCAGTGCTCCCCAGAGGGAGGGCAAATCACCCCTCCACTTT
cdr3_length: 16; d_call: TRBD2; v_call: TRBV9; j_call: TRBJ2-3; clone_size: many; cdr3_aa: CASSAQTSVRTDTQYF; cdr3_nt: TGTGCCAGCAGCGCTCAGACTAGCGTCAGAACAGATACGCAGTATTTT
cdr3_length: 14; d_call: NA; v_call: TRBV7-8; j_call: TRBJ2-5; clone_size: NA; cdr3_aa: CASSLRGTLETQYF; cdr3_nt: TGTGCCAGCAGCTTACGGGGTACCCTCGAGACCCAGTACTTC
cdr3_length: 15; d_call: NA; v_call: TRBV5-1; j_call: TRBJ2-6; clone_size: NA; cdr3_aa: CASTVGASGANVLTF; cdr3_nt: TGCGCCAGCACCGTGGGCGCCTCTGGGGCCAACGTCCTGACTTTC
cdr3_length: 14; d_call: NA; v_call: TRBV7-3; j_call: TRBJ2-3; clone_size: NA; cdr3_aa: CASSLSPVQDTQYF; cdr3_nt: TGTGCCAGCAGCTTATCTCCCGTGCAAGATACGCAGTATTTT
cdr3_length: 18; d_call: TRBD2; v_call: TRBV11-1; j_call: TRBJ2-1; clone_size: NA; cdr3_aa: CASSLGYSGGSSYNEQFF; cdr3_nt: TGTGCCAGCAGCTTAGGGTATTCGGGCGGGAGCTCCTACAATGAGCAGTTCTTC
cdr3_length: 14; d_call: NA; v_call: TRBV20-1; j_call: TRBJ1-3; clone_size: few; cdr3_aa: CSARVEGSGNTIYF; cdr3_nt: TGCAGTGCTAGAGTTGAGGGGTCAGGAAACACCATATATTTT
cdr3_length: 16; d_call: NA; v_call: TRBV12-5; j_call: TRBJ2-7; clone_size: NA; cdr3_aa: CASGLVRIAGRYEQYF; cdr3_nt: TGTGCTAGTGGTTTGGTAAGAATCGCGGGACGCTACGAGCAGTACTTC
cdr3_length: 14; d_call: TRBD1; v_call: TRBV20-1; j_call: TRBJ2-7; clone_size: many; cdr3_aa: CSARTGEKAYEQYF; cdr3_nt: TGCAGTGCGAGAACAGGGGAAAAGGCCTACGAGCAGTACTTC
cdr3_length: 12; d_call: TRBD2; v_call: TRBV7-9; j_call: TRBJ2-1; clone_size: NA; cdr3_aa: CASSRTSYEQFF; cdr3_nt: TGTGCCAGCAGCAGGACTAGTTATGAGCAGTTCTTC
cdr3_length: 14; d_call: TRBD1; v_call: TRBV20-1; j_call: TRBJ2-7; clone_size: NA; cdr3_aa: CSASPGTVAYEQYF; cdr3_nt: TGCAGTGCTAGCCCCGGGACAGTCGCTTACGAGCAGTACTTC
cdr3_length: 12; d_call: NA; v_call: TRBV20-1; j_call: TRBJ2-1; clone_size: NA; cdr3_aa: CSARDPESNKFF; cdr3_nt: TGCAGTGCTAGGGACCCTGAATCCAACAAGTTCTTC
cdr3_length: 18; d_call: TRBD2; v_call: TRBV5-1; j_call: TRBJ2-1; clone_size: few; cdr3_aa: CASSLAKWRGGKGNEQFF; cdr3_nt: TGCGCCAGCAGCTTGGCCAAGTGGCGGGGGGGCAAGGGAAATGAGCAGTTCTTC
cdr3_length: 12; d_call: TRBD1; v_call: TRBV5-1; j_call: TRBJ2-7; clone_size: few; cdr3_aa: CASSRQGYEQCF; cdr3_nt: TGCGCCAGCAGTCGACAGGGTTACGAGCAGTGCTTC
cdr3_length: 13; d_call: TRBD1; v_call: TRBV18; j_call: TRBJ1-1; clone_size: NA; cdr3_aa: CASSPDRATEAFF; cdr3_nt: TGTGCCAGCTCACCCGACAGGGCCACTGAAGCTTTCTTT
cdr3_length: 16; d_call: NA; v_call: TRBV5-1; j_call: TRBJ2-2; clone_size: NA; cdr3_aa: CASSLPDTGYTGELFF; cdr3_nt: TGCGCCAGCAGCTTGCCCGATACAGGATACACCGGGGAGCTGTTTTTT
cdr3_length: 15; d_call: TRBD2; v_call: TRBV12-3/TRBV12-4; j_call: TRBJ2-2; clone_size: few; cdr3_aa: CASRGLAGVTGELFF; cdr3_nt: TGTGCCAGCAGAGGACTAGCGGGAGTCACCGGGGAGCTGTTTTTT
cdr3_length: 14; d_call: TRBD2; v_call: TRBV20-1; j_call: TRBJ2-3; clone_size: few; cdr3_aa: CSANRREGTDTQYF; cdr3_nt: TGCAGTGCTAATCGCAGGGAGGGTACAGATACGCAGTATTTT
cdr3_length: 14; d_call: NA; v_call: TRBV20-1; j_call: TRBJ1-5; clone_size: NA; cdr3_aa: CSAKGYLNNQPQHF; cdr3_nt: TGCAGTGCTAAAGGCTATCTTAACAATCAGCCCCAGCATTTT
cdr3_length: 12; d_call: NA; v_call: TRBV6-6; j_call: TRBJ1-1; clone_size: NA; cdr3_aa: CASSFPGGEAFF; cdr3_nt: TGTGCCAGCAGTTTTCCGGGCGGCGAAGCTTTCTTT
cdr3_length: 15; d_call: NA; v_call: TRBV5-1; j_call: TRBJ2-7; clone_size: few; cdr3_aa: CASSLYRELTYEQYF; cdr3_nt: TGCGCCAGCAGCTTGTACCGGGAATTAACCTACGAGCAGTACTTC
cdr3_length: 13; d_call: TRBD1; v_call: TRBV6-1; j_call: TRBJ1-1; clone_size: few; cdr3_aa: CASGWDRGTEAFF; cdr3_nt: TGTGCCAGCGGGTGGGACAGGGGAACTGAAGCTTTCTTT
cdr3_length: 16; d_call: NA; v_call: TRBV20-1; j_call: TRBJ2-4; clone_size: few; cdr3_aa: CSARDLIRTSRNIQYF; cdr3_nt: TGCAGTGCTAGAGATTTAATTCGAACTAGCCGGAACATTCAGTACTTC
cdr3_length: 13; d_call: NA; v_call: TRBV20-1; j_call: TRBJ1-5; clone_size: few; cdr3_aa: CSALMESNQPQHF; cdr3_nt: TGCAGTGCCCTCATGGAGAGCAATCAGCCCCAGCATTTT
cdr3_length: 16; d_call: NA; v_call: TRBV20-1; j_call: TRBJ2-5; clone_size: few; cdr3_aa: CSALSGYREQRETQYF; cdr3_nt: TGCAGTGCTCTCTCAGGCTACCGGGAGCAGAGGGAGACCCAGTACTTC
cdr3_length: 12; d_call: TRBD1; v_call: TRBV12-3/TRBV12-4; j_call: TRBJ2-7; clone_size: few; cdr3_aa: CASTPTGSEQYF; cdr3_nt: TGTGCCAGCACCCCGACAGGGTCCGAGCAGTACTTC
cdr3_length: 17; d_call: TRBD1; v_call: TRBV5-1; j_call: TRBJ1-1; clone_size: few; cdr3_aa: CASSLNPPGQGHTEAFF; cdr3_nt: TGCGCCAGCAGCTTAAACCCCCCGGGACAGGGCCACACTGAAGCTTTCTTT
cdr3_length: 14; d_call: NA; v_call: TRBV12-5; j_call: TRBJ2-1; clone_size: many; cdr3_aa: CASGLVPPYNEQFF; cdr3_nt: TGTGCTAGTGGTTTGGTACCCCCCTACAATGAGCAGTTCTTC
cdr3_length: 17; d_call: TRBD2; v_call: TRBV7-2; j_call: TRBJ2-3; clone_size: NA; cdr3_aa: CASSLFLAGGNTDTQYF; cdr3_nt: TGTGCCAGCAGCTTATTCCTAGCGGGAGGGAACACAGATACGCAGTATTTT
cdr3_length: 14; d_call: TRBD1; v_call: TRBV3-1; j_call: TRBJ2-4; clone_size: NA; cdr3_aa: CASSQAAGGNIQYF; cdr3_nt: TGTGCCAGCAGCCAAGCGGCAGGGGGAAACATTCAGTACTTC
cdr3_length: 14; d_call: NA; v_call: TRBV5-1; j_call: TRBJ2-2; clone_size: NA; cdr3_aa: CASSLHHATGELFF; cdr3_nt: TGCGCCAGCAGCCTACATCACGCCACCGGGGAGCTGTTTTTT
cdr3_length: 16; d_call: NA; v_call: TRBV18; j_call: TRBJ1-1; clone_size: few; cdr3_aa: CASSPRTESSNTEAFF; cdr3_nt: TGTGCCAGCTCACCTCGGACCGAGTCTTCCAACACTGAAGCTTTCTTT
cdr3_length: 14; d_call: NA; v_call: TRBV5-1; j_call: TRBJ2-3; clone_size: few; cdr3_aa: CASSWGSSTDTQYF; cdr3_nt: TGCGCCAGCAGCTGGGGCTCGTCCACAGATACGCAGTATTTT
cdr3_length: 14; d_call: TRBD1; v_call: TRBV5-1; j_call: TRBJ1-5; clone_size: many; cdr3_aa: CASSATGSNQPQHF; cdr3_nt: TGCGCCAGCAGCGCGACAGGGAGCAATCAGCCCCAGCATTTT
cdr3_length: 13; d_call: TRBD2; v_call: TRBV20-1; j_call: TRBJ2-7; clone_size: NA; cdr3_aa: CSAVGGGTYEQYF; cdr3_nt: TGCAGTGCTGTTGGCGGGGGGACCTACGAGCAGTACTTC
cdr3_length: 12; d_call: NA; v_call: TRBV6-2/TRBV6-3; j_call: TRBJ2-1; clone_size: NA; cdr3_aa: CASSYRGIEQFF; cdr3_nt: TGTGCCAGCAGTTATAGGGGGATTGAGCAGTTCTTC
cdr3_length: 12; d_call: NA; v_call: TRBV29-1; j_call: TRBJ2-3; clone_size: few; cdr3_aa: CSVITGPHTQYF; cdr3_nt: TGCAGCGTCATAACAGGTCCGCATACGCAGTATTTT
cdr3_length: 16; d_call: NA; v_call: TRBV5-1; j_call: TRBJ2-7; clone_size: few; cdr3_aa: CASSLGGSWSSYEQYF; cdr3_nt: TGCGCCAGCAGCTTGGGAGGTAGCTGGAGCTCCTACGAGCAGTACTTC